This T cell receptor beta chain was identified during a study of beta chain features in type 1 diabetes. General observations from the study: There was a possibility that cDNA sequencing over-represented cells with high TCR expression.

Purity exceeded 95% in all sorted populations. This clone was recorded a few times. Antigen: not known. Reverse transcribing all isolated RNA meant expressed TCRB transcripts were sequenced. Assay used: immunoSEQ multiplex PCR; TCRdb lists only in-frame clones, some missing. The sample comprises roughly 400,000 clones, about 15% of which are singletons, and approximately 0.02% rests with the top ten. This CDR3 has 13 amino acids. The germline V and J ends were trimmed by 6 bases and 0 bases, with 6 bases remaining between them. CDR1 is SEHNR, CDR2 FQNEAQ, per germline (reference sequence). Material: naive CD4+ T cells from blood. This chain connects TRBV7-9 to TRBJ2-1; D might be TRBD2 (5 bases). The sequence came from a woman aged 18 to 35 in good health. The CDR3 DNA is TGTGCCAGCAGTGGGAGCTCCTACAATGAGCAGTTCTTC. This gives the protein CASSGSSYNEQFF. Based on the CDR3 plus reference TRBV7-9 and TRBJ2-1, the full variable domain is DTGVSQNPRHKITKRGQNVTFRCDPISEHNRLYWYRQTLGQGPEFLTYFQNEAQLEKSRLLSDRFSAERPKGSFSTLEIQRTEQGDSAMYLCASSGSSYNEQFFGPGTRLTVL.